Described below is a single T cell receptor beta chain sequence and its context. Some clones are missing from TCRdb's copy, which holds only in-frame ones; the method was immunoSEQ multiplex PCR. Among 100,000 to 140,000 clones listed, nearly 90% were seen once. Losses at the gene ends were 2 bases for V and 2 bases for J; bases not matched to a gene: 2. Germline V gene lookup returns CDR1 SGHRS and CDR2 YFSETQ. The CDR3 covers 14 residues. The source of the sample is a study of T cell responses to AZD1222 COVID-19 vaccine. This specimen consisted of peripheral blood, obtained 28 days after the second AZD1222 dose. The chain is built from TRBV5-1 and TRBJ2-7, with TRBD1 identical over 9 bases. The sequence derives from an adult who received the AZD1222 COVID-19 vaccine. CDR3 bases: TGCGCCAGCAGCTTTGGACAGGGGACCTACGAGCAGTACTTC. Its translation: CASSFGQGTYEQYF.